This TCR beta chain was sequenced for a study of T cells in localized non-small cell lung cancer. This clone has more than one count but fewer than ten. TCRdb's copy holds only in-frame clones and misses some; the assay was immunoSEQ multiplex PCR. This sample has about 91,000 clones, with about 91% found just once. With 4 bases removed from V and 2 bases from J, the gap between germline ends came to 8 bases. This CDR3 is built from 13 residues. The V gene's germline CDR1 is MNHEY and CDR2 SVGAGI. This rearrangement joins TRBV6-5 to TRBJ1-2; perhaps TRBD1 as D (5 bases). The input for sequencing was peripheral blood, taken before any cancer treatment. The source of this sequence is a man aged 40 to 70 with stage I squamous cell lung carcinoma. The CDR3 here is CASSLDKNYGYTF. For the CDR3, the DNA is TGTGCCAGCAGTTTGGACAAGAACTATGGCTACACCTTC.